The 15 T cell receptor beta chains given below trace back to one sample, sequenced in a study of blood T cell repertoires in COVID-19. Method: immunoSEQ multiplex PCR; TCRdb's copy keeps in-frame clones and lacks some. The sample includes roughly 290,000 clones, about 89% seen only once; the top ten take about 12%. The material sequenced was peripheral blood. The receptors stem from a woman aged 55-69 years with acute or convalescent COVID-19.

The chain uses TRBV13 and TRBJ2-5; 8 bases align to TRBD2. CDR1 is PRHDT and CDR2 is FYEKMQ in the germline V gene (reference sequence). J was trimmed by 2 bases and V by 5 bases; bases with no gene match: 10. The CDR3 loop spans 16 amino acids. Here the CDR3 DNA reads TGTGCCAGCAGCCCACTGAGCCCTAGCGGGCAAGAGACCCAGTACTTC. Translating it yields CASSPLSPSGQETQYF.

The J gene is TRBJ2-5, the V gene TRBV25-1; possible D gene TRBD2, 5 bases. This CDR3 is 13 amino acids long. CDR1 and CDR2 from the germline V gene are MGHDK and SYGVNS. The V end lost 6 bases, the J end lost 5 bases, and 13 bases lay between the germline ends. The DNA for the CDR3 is TGTGCCAGCAGAGAAGATCCGGGGGAGACCCAGTACTTC. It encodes CASREDPGETQYF.

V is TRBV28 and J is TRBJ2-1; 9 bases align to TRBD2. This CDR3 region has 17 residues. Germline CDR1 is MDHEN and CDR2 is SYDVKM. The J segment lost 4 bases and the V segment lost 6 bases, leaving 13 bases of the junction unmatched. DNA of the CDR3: TGTGCCAGCAGCCCCAGGGTATTAGCGGGAGAGTACAATGAGCAGTTCTTC. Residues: CASSPRVLAGEYNEQFF.

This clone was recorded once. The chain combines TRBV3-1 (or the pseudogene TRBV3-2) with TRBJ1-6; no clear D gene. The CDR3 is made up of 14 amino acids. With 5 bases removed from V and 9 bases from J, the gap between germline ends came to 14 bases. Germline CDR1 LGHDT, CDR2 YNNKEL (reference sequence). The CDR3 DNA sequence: TGTGCCAGCAGCGAGTACGGAGGGAGTTCACCCCTCCACTTT. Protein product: CASSEYGGSSPLHF.

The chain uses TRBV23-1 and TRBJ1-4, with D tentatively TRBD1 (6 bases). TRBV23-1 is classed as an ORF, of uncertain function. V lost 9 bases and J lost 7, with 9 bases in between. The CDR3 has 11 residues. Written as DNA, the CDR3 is TGCGCCAGAGGGGGGGTTGAAAAACTGTTTTTT. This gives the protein CARGGVEKLFF.

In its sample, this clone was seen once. CDR3 sequence reads: CSGGGLLNYTQYF. As DNA, the CDR3 is TGCAGCGGTGGGGGACTACTGAACTATACGCAGTATTTT. The V gene is TRBV29-1, the J gene TRBJ2-3; the match to TRBD2 covers 7 bases. Germline values: CDR1 SQVTM, CDR2 ANQGSEA. The CDR3 loop spans 13 amino acids. V trimming: 7 bases; J trimming: 7 bases; junction bases outside the gene matches: 11.

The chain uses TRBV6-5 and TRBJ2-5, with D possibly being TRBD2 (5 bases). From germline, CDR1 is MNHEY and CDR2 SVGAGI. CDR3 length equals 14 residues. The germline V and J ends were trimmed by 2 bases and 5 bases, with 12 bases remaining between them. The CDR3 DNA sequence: TGTGCCAGCAGTTACGGACTCGGCGGGGAGACCCAGTACTTC. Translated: CASSYGLGGETQYF.

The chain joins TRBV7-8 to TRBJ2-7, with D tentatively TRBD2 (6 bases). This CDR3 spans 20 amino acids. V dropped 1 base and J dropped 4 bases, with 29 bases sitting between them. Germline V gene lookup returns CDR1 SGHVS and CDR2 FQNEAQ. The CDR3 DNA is TGTGCCAGCAGCTTAGGGGACTCGGGCCGAACTACCCTACTTCAATACGAGCAGTACTTC. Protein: CASSLGDSGRTTLLQYEQYF.

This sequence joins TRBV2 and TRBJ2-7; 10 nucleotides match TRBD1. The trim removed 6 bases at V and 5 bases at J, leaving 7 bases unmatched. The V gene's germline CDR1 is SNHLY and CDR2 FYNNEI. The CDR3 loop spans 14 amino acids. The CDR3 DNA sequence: TGTGCCAGCAGGGCACCGGGACAGGGGAACGAGCAGTACTTC. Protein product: CASRAPGQGNEQYF.

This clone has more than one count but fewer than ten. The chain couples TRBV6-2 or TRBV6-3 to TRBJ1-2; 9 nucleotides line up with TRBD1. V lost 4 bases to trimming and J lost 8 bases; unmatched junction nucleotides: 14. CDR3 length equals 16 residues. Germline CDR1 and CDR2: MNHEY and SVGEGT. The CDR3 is CASSFQGQGISRGYTF. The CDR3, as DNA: TGTGCCAGCAGTTTCCAAGGACAGGGGATATCGCGGGGCTACACCTTC.

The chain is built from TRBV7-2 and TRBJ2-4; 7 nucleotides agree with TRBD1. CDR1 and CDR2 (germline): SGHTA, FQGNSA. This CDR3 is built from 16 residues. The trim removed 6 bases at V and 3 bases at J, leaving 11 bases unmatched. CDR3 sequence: CASSLEESGGKNIQYF. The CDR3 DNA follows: TGTGCCAGCAGTCTAGAGGAATCAGGGGGCAAAAACATTCAGTACTTC.

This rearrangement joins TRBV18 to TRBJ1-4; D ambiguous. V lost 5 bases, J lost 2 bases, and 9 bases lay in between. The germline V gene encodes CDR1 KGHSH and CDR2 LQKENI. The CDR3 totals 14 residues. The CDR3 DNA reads TGTGCCAGCTCAGCGACAAGCACTAATGAAAAACTGTTTTTT. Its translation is CASSATSTNEKLFF.

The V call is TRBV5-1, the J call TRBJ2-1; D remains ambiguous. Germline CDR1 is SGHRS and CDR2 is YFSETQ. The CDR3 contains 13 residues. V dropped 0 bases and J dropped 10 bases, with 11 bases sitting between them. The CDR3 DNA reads TGCGCCAGCAGCTTGGACTCGCCCGGGGAGCAGTTCTTC. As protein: CASSLDSPGEQFF. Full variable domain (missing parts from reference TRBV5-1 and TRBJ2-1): KAGVTQTPRYLIKTRGQQVTLSCSPISGHRSVSWYQQTPGQGLQFLFEYFSETQRNKGNFPGRFSGRQFSNSRSEMNVSTLELGDSALYLCASSLDSPGEQFFGPGTRLTVL.

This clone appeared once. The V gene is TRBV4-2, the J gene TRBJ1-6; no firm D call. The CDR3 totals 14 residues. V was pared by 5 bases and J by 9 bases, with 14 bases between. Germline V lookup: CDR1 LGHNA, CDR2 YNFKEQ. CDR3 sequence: CASSMEGRSSPLHF. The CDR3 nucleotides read TGTGCCAGCAGCATGGAGGGTCGCAGTTCACCCCTCCACTTT.

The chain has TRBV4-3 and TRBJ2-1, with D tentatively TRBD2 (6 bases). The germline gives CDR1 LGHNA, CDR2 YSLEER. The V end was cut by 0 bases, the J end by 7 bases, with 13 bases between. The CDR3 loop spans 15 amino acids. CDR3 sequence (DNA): TGCGCCAGCAGCCAAGACGGGGCAGGGAGGAATGAGCAGTTCTTC. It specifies CASSQDGAGRNEQFF.